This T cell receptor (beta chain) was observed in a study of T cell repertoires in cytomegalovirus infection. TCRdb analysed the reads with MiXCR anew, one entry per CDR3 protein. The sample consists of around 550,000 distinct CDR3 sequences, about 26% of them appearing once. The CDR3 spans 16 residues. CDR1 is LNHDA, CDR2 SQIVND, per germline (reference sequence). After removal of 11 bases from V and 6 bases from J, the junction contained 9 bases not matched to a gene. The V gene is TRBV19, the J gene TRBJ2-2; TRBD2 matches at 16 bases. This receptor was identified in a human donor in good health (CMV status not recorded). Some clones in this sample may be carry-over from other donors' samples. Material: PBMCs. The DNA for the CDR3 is TGTGCCCTCGATAAGGGACTAGCGGGAGGGCCCGGGGAGCTGTTTTTT. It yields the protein CALDKGLAGGPGELFF.